The 4 T cell receptor beta chains presented below share a single source sample, sequenced in a study of neoadjuvant anti-PD-1 for oral cavity cancer (dated by TCRdb to about 2021). The library was prepared using the immunoSEQ multiplex PCR assay. As stored in TCRdb, this immuneACCESS dataset retains in-frame rearrangements with V and J assigned. A fraction of the clones does not appear; measured against another copy, unresolved V genes explain less than half of the discrepancy, and the remainder lacks a known reason. The sample table records roughly 14,000 clones; around 70% of these occur just once. In total, the top ten clones hold approximately 2.1% of the sample. Interpreted using the paper, the time point label stands for: before neoadjuvant nivolumab. The input for sequencing was PBMCs, taken before nivolumab (anti-PD-1) treatment. The receptors derive from a person aged 40-85 years with oral cavity squamous cell carcinoma.

V is TRBV28 and J is TRBJ1-1; 7 nucleotides agree with TRBD1. Germline values: CDR1 MDHEN, CDR2 SYDVKM. This CDR3 is 15 amino acids long. V trimming: 4 bases; J trimming: 1 base; junction bases outside the gene matches: 6. In nucleotides, the CDR3 is TGTGCCAGCAGTTCTCTCCCAGGGGGGAACACTGAAGCTTTCTTT. This codes for CASSSLPGGNTEAFF.

This clone was recorded only once. J is TRBJ2-7 and V is TRBV5-1; 8 bases map to TRBD1. The CDR3 has 14 residues. The ends lost 3 bases at V and 2 bases at J; junction bases unmatched: 4. Germline lookup yields CDR1 SGHRS and CDR2 YFSETQ. CDR3 residues: CASSYGTGPYEQYF. Written as DNA, the CDR3 is TGCGCCAGCAGCTATGGGACAGGACCCTACGAGCAGTACTTC.

The chain carries TRBV5-4 and TRBJ1-4, with D maybe TRBD1 (5 bases). From germline, CDR1 is SGHNT and CDR2 YYREEE (reference sequence). V shed 3 bases and J shed 7 bases, with 13 bases lying between them. The CDR3 runs to 14 residues. CDR3 sequence (DNA): TGTGCCAGCAGCTCCAGTTTGGGGCGTGAAAAACTGTTTTTT. Encoded protein: CASSSSLGREKLFF.

The chain is built from TRBV6-4 and TRBJ1-6; perhaps TRBD1 as D (5 bases). V gave up 5 bases and J gave up 7 bases, with 12 bases separating them. Germline V CDR1 and CDR2: MRHNA, SNTAGT. The CDR3 is 14 amino acids. The CDR3 DNA follows: TGTGCCAGCAGTCCAACCCCAGGGAATTCACCCCTCCACTTT. It yields the protein CASSPTPGNSPLHF.